This T cell receptor (beta chain) was observed in a study of T cells in Graves' hyperthyroidism and ophthalmopathy (dated 2019 in TCRdb). Looking at the study overall: To identify TCR V-J signatures that set the groups apart, the researchers used a discovery cohort of about a hundred patients, made up of 40 to 45 with Graves' ophthalmopathy and about 60 with stable Graves' hyperthyroidism. Prospective prediction of ophthalmopathy was tested in an independent validation cohort consisting of 18 hyperthyroidism patients and around 17 patients who later progressed to ophthalmopathy. The 75 to 100 discovery patients were randomly split 7:3 into training and test sets. In roughly six Graves' hyperthyroidism patients, the study also compared T-cell repertoires from thyroid tissue with T-cell repertoires from blood. Following sampling, methimazole starting at 30 mg daily was given to hyperthyroidism patients, and high-dose intravenous methylprednisolone was given to ophthalmopathy patients. The paper reports TCR Vbeta CDR3 sequencing of roughly 140 peripheral blood samples: around 45 ophthalmopathy, fewer than 80 hyperthyroidism and approximately 17 progressor patients. The study at large found these results: No statistical method was used to fix the sample size in advance, and group allocation was not hidden from the investigators. Ophthalmopathy was separated from stable hyperthyroidism by a 13 V-J signature model, with around 90% sensitivity and about 84% specificity obtained in cross-validation and 80%/75% obtained in testing. In validation, progression to ophthalmopathy was predicted by the model with 70% to 71% sensitivity and just over 72% specificity, a median of about 6.8 months before onset. Most expanded thyroid clonotypes (frequency above 0.001) were also found in blood, which suggests that blood repertoires may mirror thyroid immune responses.

The CDR1 and CDR2 encoded by the germline V gene (reference sequence) are LNHDA and SQIVND. The CDR3 sequence holds 15 residues, the cysteine and phenylalanine included. The entry retains the CDR3 DNA only, 45 bases that are in frame from base 1. Cut back by 6 bases and 2 bases, the V and J ends lie 14 bases apart. Stable Graves' hyperthyroidism was defined as no progression to ophthalmopathy during 18 months of follow-up. The hyperthyroidism patients were between 18 and 65 years old and newly diagnosed, with a disease duration of less than 2 months. Exclusion was applied to patients with uncontrolled infections, other autoimmune diseases, pregnancy or lactation. Diagnoses were established on the basis of clinical symptoms, serum thyroxine and TRAb, thyroid ultrasound, and orbital computed tomography. Total RNA was extracted with Trizol reagent, and quality was checked on an Agilent 2100 Bioanalyzer.

A single count supports this clonotype. What antigen it recognizes has not been identified. The input lacks base qualities; no much larger clone sits a single base away. A single read offers scant evidence. TCR beta CDR3 regions were amplified from RNA transcripts. For the first round of RT-PCR on the TCR CDR3, the HTBI primer set was used together with the Qiagen OneStep RT-PCR kit. The libraries were constructed in a second round of multiplex PCR and then size-selected and purified. Sequencing of the libraries was done on an Illumina HiSeq2000 using paired-end 100 bp reads. The source study handled its data this way. SOAPnuke was used to process the raw data, removing reads that contained adapters or uncalled bases, had a mean Phred below 15, or lacked an exact match to the constant primer or identifier. COPE v1.2.5 was used to merge high-quality paired reads, and clonotypes were defined as unique nucleotide sequences. MiTCR v1.1 was used to align the clonotypes against IMGT TRBV, TRBD and TRBJ reference segments. The analysis was restricted to V-J combinations with a frequency above 0.0001, which together covered 99.2% of the repertoires. The TCS score was defined as the ratio of F50 (clonal expansion) to E x V (chaos), calculated using BLOSUM62-based TCRdist between CDR3 peptides within each V-J. Welch's t-statistics and random forest reduced 500 to 650 V-J features to 10 to 15, which were used in a naive Bayes classifier (R e1071). The public sequencing data were trimmed at Q25 with fastp and processed into clonotypes with MiXCR by TCRdb, which kept only in-frame beta chains. Records with the same CDR3 protein are collapsed into one entry carrying the most frequent genes and DNA. These V and J calls are TCRdb output, not the study's own analysis. This sample comprises about 540,000 distinct CDR3 sequences, about 45% of them detected only once. The ten largest clones represent 8.2% of the sample.

This TCR derives from a woman younger than 35 with Graves' hyperthyroidism. Donor details come from another sample of the same person, matched by shared clones. The chain was built from TRBV19 and TRBJ1-3, with the D gene too uncertain to name. The specimen was peripheral blood or thyroid tissue (not recorded which). CDR3 sequence: CASSLNRDPGNTIYF. The nucleotide sequence reads TGTGCCAGTAGCCTCAACCGAGACCCTGGAAACACCATATATTTT.